Presented here are 19 T cell receptor beta chains from one specimen sequenced in a study of shared clonotypes between healthy human individuals. Clones were sequenced by immunoSEQ multiplex PCR, and TCRdb holds only the in-frame ones, with some missing. This table holds approximately 92,000 clones, 60% to 70% found once. Sequencing input: memory CD8+ T cells sorted from blood. The subset here: CD45RO+ cells pooled with CCR7-negative TemRA cells. Source of these receptors: a young man in good health.

The gene calls are TRBV11-2 and TRBJ2-1, with TRBD2 as a possible D gene (6 bases). CDR3 length equals 13 residues. The germline CDR1 and CDR2 sequences are SGHAT and FQNNGV. The V end lost 0 bases, the J end lost 10 bases, and 10 bases lay between the germline ends. CDR3 nucleotide sequence: TGTGCCAGCAGCTTAGATTGGGCGGGGGAGCAGTTCTTC. This translates into CASSLDWAGEQFF.

The chain is built from TRBV6-4 and TRBJ2-3; no reliable D call. Germline V CDR1 and CDR2: MRHNA, SNTAGT. Trimming removed 3 bases from V and 0 bases from J, with 7 bases in between. The CDR3 covers 14 residues. In DNA form, the CDR3 reads TGTGCCAGCAGTGAGCTTCCTAGCACAGATACGCAGTATTTT. Translating it yields CASSELPSTDTQYF.

The chain links TRBV27 to TRBJ2-7; D gene unclear. The germline CDR1 and CDR2 sequences are MNHEY and SMNVEV (reference sequence). Trimming removed 1 base from V and 0 bases from J, with 7 bases in between. This CDR3 has 14 amino acids. The CDR3 DNA is TGTGCCAGCAGTTTATTCCGGGCCTCCTACGAGCAGTACTTC. Translating it yields CASSLFRASYEQYF.

The CDR3 is CASSIEGWRTGELFF. Written as DNA, the CDR3 is TGTGCCAGTAGTATCGAAGGGTGGAGGACCGGGGAGCTGTTTTTT. The rearrangement uses TRBV19 and TRBJ2-2; possibly TRBD2 for D (5 bases). Trimming left V 3 bases short and J 5 bases short, with 13 bases between. The germline CDR1 and CDR2 sequences are LNHDA and SQIVND (reference sequence). This CDR3 has 15 residues.

The table lists this clone with a few counts. V usage is TRBV27 and J usage is TRBJ2-7; the match to TRBD1 covers 7 bases. Germline assignment: CDR1 MNHEY and CDR2 SMNVEV (reference sequence). J gave up 1 base and V 6 bases, and 9 bases lay outside the gene matches. The CDR3 is 15 amino acids. The chain's CDR3 is CASRLTPGQSYEQYF. As DNA, the CDR3 is TGTGCCAGCAGGCTCACACCGGGACAGTCCTACGAGCAGTACTTC.

This clone has ten or more counts. The chain employs TRBV25-1 and TRBJ2-2, with D possibly being TRBD2 (6 bases). This CDR3 is 16 amino acids long. V lost 0 bases, J lost 4 bases, and 12 bases lay in between. CDR1 is MGHDK and CDR2 is SYGVNS in the germline V gene. The CDR3 reads CASSEYRTEGTGELFF. CDR3 nucleotides: TGTGCCAGCAGTGAATACAGGACGGAGGGCACCGGGGAGCTGTTTTTT. The complete variable domain, with remaining parts taken from reference TRBV25-1 and TRBJ2-2, reads EADIYQTPRYLVIGTGKKITLECSQTMGHDKMYWYQQDPGMELHLIHYSYGVNSTEKGDLSSESTVSRIRTEHFPLTLESARPSHTSQYLCASSEYRTEGTGELFFGEGSRLTVL.

The V gene is TRBV28, the J gene TRBJ2-7, with D maybe TRBD1 (6 bases). Trimming cost V 8 bases and J 3 bases, with 17 bases left between them. Germline-derived CDR1 and CDR2 are MDHEN and SYDVKM. The CDR3 has 14 amino acids. The CDR3 DNA is TGTGCCAGCTTACACAGGGCGTCGATCTACGAGCAGTACTTC. Its translation: CASLHRASIYEQYF. The entire variable domain, with the rest obtained from reference TRBV28 and TRBJ2-7, is as follows: DVKVTQSSRYLVKRTGEKVFLECVQDMDHENMFWYRQDPGLGLRLIYFSYDVKMKEKGDIPEGYSVSREKKERFSLILESASTNQTSMYLCASLHRASIYEQYFGPGTRLTVT.

The chain has TRBV5-8 and TRBJ1-5; TRBD1 matches 11 bases. CDR1 and CDR2 (germline): SGHTS, YDEGEE. V trimming: 3 bases; J trimming: 7 bases; junction bases outside the gene matches: 6. CDR3 length equals 15 residues. The CDR3 coding sequence is TGTGCCAGCAGCTACCGGGACAGGGGGTTGCAGCCCCAGCATTTT. It encodes CASSYRDRGLQPQHF. The entire variable domain, with the rest obtained from reference TRBV5-8 and TRBJ1-5, is as follows: EAGVTQSPTHLIKTRGQQATLRCSPISGHTSVYWYQQALGLGLQFLLWYDEGEERNRGNFPPRFSGRQFPNYSSELNVNALELEDSALYLCASSYRDRGLQPQHFGDGTRLSIL.

J is TRBJ2-2 and V is TRBV4-3; 10 positions match TRBD2. Germline trimming cut 4 bases from V and 6 bases from J; bases unmatched to any gene: 11. CDR1 is LGHNA and CDR2 is YSLEER in the germline V gene. The CDR3 totals 17 residues. The CDR3 region has the DNA TGCGCCAGCAGCCGGTACACTAGCGGGGAGGGAGCCGGGGAGCTGTTTTTT. It specifies CASSRYTSGEGAGELFF.

The CDR3 DNA reads as TGCAGCGGGGGCTCGGGACTGTCCTACGAGCAGTACTTC. Protein sequence: CSGGSGLSYEQYF. This chain connects TRBV29-1 to TRBJ2-7; a weak D match, TRBD2 (6 bases). The CDR3 runs 13 residues. CDR1 and CDR2 (germline): SQVTM, ANQGSEA. Trimming took 7 bases from V and 1 from J, leaving 14 bases between them.

This clone occurred once. The genes are TRBV2 and TRBJ1-2; TRBD1 matches 12 bases. Germline V gene data show CDR1 as SNHLY and CDR2 as FYNNEI. V lost 8 bases, J lost 4 bases, and 5 bases stayed unmatched. The CDR3 sequence is 14 residues long. CDR3 DNA sequence: TGTGCCAGCGACCTGGGACAGGGGGCCTATGGCTACACCTTC. It is translated as CASDLGQGAYGYTF. The whole variable domain, remainder taken from reference TRBV2 and TRBJ1-2, is EPEVTQTPSHQVTQMGQEVILRCVPISNHLYFYWYRQILGQKVEFLVSFYNNEISEKSEIFDDQFSVERPDGSNFTLKIRSTKLEDSAMYFCASDLGQGAYGYTFGSGTRLTVV.

This clone was seen ten or more times. The chain has TRBV7-7 and TRBJ2-3; 10 positions agree with TRBD2. The CDR3 runs to 15 residues. Germline V gene data show CDR1 as SSHAT and CDR2 as FNYEAQ (reference sequence). J gave up 2 bases and V 5 bases, and 4 bases lay outside the gene matches. CDR3 residues: CASSQGLANTDTQYF. The CDR3 coding sequence is TGTGCCAGCAGCCAGGGACTAGCGAACACAGATACGCAGTATTTT.

The rearrangement joins TRBV10-3 to TRBJ1-5; D gene unclear. Germline CDR1 is ENHRY and CDR2 is SYGVKD. There are 14 residues in the CDR3. Between the trimmed V and J ends, which lost 10 bases and 0 bases, there was a span of 13 bases. CDR3 sequence: CATTSDDSNQPQHF. For the CDR3, the DNA is TGTGCCACCACCTCGGATGATAGCAATCAGCCCCAGCATTTT.

J is TRBJ1-5 and V is TRBV28, with D hard to call. V was clipped by 5 bases and J by 1 base, with 9 bases between them. The V gene's germline CDR1 is MDHEN and CDR2 SYDVKM. The CDR3 covers 14 residues. CDR3 amino acids: CASSLMYSNQPQHF. The CDR3 nucleotides are TGTGCCAGCAGTCTGATGTACAGCAATCAGCCCCAGCATTTT.

The chain joins TRBV6-1 to TRBJ2-5; D gene ambiguous. Trimming removed 5 bases from V and 2 bases from J, with 12 bases in between. Germline values: CDR1 MNHNS, CDR2 SASEGT. The CDR3 runs to 14 residues. As DNA, the CDR3 is TGTGCCAGCAGTAGTGGACCGAATCAAGAGACCCAGTACTTC. This encodes CASSSGPNQETQYF.

The V gene is TRBV28, the J gene TRBJ2-7; TRBD1 is a possible D gene (6 bases). This CDR3 is 13 amino acids long. V dropped 8 bases and J dropped 3 bases, with 14 bases sitting between them. Per germline, CDR1 MDHEN and CDR2 SYDVKM. For the CDR3, the DNA is TGTGCCAGCCGACCGGGACACAACTACGAGCAGTACTTC. This codes for CASRPGHNYEQYF.

This clone was seen a handful of times. The gene calls are TRBV4-3 and TRBJ2-7; D is possibly TRBD2 (6 bases). Germline V gene data show CDR1 as LGHNA and CDR2 as YSLEER. The CDR3 covers 16 residues. Trimming cost V 0 bases and J 2 bases, with 14 bases left between them. CDR3 in DNA: TGCGCCAGCAGCCAAGATTCTCGCGGGGAGACCTACGAGCAGTACTTC. Protein product: CASSQDSRGETYEQYF.

The chain joins TRBV7-9 to TRBJ2-2, with no clear D. The CDR3 runs 12 residues. Deletions cut 2 bases from V and 10 bases from J, with 8 bases between. The V gene's germline CDR1 is SEHNR and CDR2 FQNEAQ (reference sequence). DNA of the CDR3: TGTGCCAGCAGCTTAATTCATGCGGAGCTGTTTTTT. The encoded protein is CASSLIHAELFF.

The CDR3 sequence is CASSAGTGDYEQYF. CDR3 bases: TGTGCCAGTAGTGCGGGGACAGGGGATTACGAGCAGTACTTC. This chain uses TRBV19 with TRBJ2-7; 10 positions agree with TRBD1. The trim removed 5 bases at V and 4 bases at J, leaving 5 bases unmatched. CDR3 size: 14 residues. The germline gives CDR1 LNHDA, CDR2 SQIVND (reference sequence).